What follows is one T cell receptor (beta chain) and its context. Its target is unknown. The CDR3 length is 16 residues. V was shortened by 5 bases and J by 3 bases, with 20 bases between the two germline ends. Germline V gene sequence: CDR1 MDHEN, CDR2 SYDVKM. The entry originates in a study of cytomegalovirus exposure and HLA in healthy donors. Study-wide background: An early release of data contained roughly 90 million unique TCRs, which came from HLA-typed donors. Study observations and caveats: Most CMV-associated TCR beta chains appeared HLA-restricted in a later analysis. Immune exposure was documented only through CMV serostatus.

Amplification used 60 Vbeta primers and 13 Jbeta primers. In the study's own analysis: Later, about 80 million unique TCR beta chains were counted in an analysis, and roughly 10 million of them were shared. TCRdb's copy holds only in-frame clones and misses some; the assay was immunoSEQ multiplex PCR. Clonal size and the V and J genes are those of that table, whereas D and trimming came from the DNA. The table shows 150,000 to 200,000 clones, with 82% occurring only once. The chain employs TRBV28 and TRBJ2-7; perhaps TRBD1 as D (5 bases). This TCR was sampled from a woman under 30 in good health and CMV-seronegative. The specimen was PBMCs. The CDR3 spells CASSPTAFGPFYEQYF. The CDR3, as DNA: TGTGCCAGCAGTCCGACAGCCTTTGGGCCCTTCTACGAGCAGTACTTC.